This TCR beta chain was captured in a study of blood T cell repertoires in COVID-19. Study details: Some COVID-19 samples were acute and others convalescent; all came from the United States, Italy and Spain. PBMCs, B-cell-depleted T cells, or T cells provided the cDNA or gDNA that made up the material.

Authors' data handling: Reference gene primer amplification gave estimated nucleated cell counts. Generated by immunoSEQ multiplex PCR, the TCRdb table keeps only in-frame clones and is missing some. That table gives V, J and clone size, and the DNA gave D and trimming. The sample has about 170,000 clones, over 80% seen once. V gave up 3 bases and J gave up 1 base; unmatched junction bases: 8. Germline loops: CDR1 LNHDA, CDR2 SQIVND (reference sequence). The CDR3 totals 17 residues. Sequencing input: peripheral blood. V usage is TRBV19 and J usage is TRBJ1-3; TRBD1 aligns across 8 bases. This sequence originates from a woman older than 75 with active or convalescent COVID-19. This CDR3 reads CASSINRGRVSGNTIYF. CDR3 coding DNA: TGTGCCAGTAGTATTAACAGGGGGAGGGTATCTGGAAACACCATATATTTT. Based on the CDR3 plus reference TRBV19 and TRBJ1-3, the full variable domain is DGGITQSPKYLFRKEGQNVTLSCEQNLNHDAMYWYRQDPGQGLRLIYYSQIVNDFQKGDIAEGYSVSREKKESFPLTVTSAQKNPTAFYLCASSINRGRVSGNTIYFGEGSWLTVV.